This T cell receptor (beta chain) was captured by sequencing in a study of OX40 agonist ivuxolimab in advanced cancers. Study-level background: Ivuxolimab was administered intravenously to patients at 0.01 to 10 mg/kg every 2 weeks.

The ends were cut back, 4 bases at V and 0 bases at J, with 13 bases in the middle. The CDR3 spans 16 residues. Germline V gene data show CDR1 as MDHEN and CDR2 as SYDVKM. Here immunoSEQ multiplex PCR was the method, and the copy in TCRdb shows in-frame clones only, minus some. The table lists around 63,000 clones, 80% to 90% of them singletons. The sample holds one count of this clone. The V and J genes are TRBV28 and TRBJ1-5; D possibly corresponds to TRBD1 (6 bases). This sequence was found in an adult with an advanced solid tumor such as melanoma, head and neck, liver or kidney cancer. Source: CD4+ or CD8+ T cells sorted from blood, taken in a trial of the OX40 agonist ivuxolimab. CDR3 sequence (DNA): TGTGCCAGCAGTTCCACAGGGACCTATAGCAATCAGCCCCAGCATTTT. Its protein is CASSSTGTYSNQPQHF.